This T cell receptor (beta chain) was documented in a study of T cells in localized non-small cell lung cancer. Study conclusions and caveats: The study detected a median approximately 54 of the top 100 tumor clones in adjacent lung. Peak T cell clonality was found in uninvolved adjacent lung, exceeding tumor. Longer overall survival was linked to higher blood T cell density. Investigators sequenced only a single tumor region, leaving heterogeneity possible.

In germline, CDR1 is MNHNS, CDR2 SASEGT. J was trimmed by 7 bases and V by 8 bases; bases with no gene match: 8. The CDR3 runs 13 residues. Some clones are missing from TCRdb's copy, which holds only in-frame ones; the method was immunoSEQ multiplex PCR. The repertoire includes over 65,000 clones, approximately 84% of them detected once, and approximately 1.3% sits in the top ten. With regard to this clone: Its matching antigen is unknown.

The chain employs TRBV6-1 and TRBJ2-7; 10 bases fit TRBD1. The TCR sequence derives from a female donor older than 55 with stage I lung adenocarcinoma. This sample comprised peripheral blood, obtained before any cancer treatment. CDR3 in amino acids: CASWRDRGSEQYF. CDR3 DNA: TGTGCCAGCTGGCGGGACAGGGGAAGTGAGCAGTACTTC.